This T cell receptor beta chain was sequenced during a study of control samples from healthy donors and cancer patients (dated by TCRdb to about 2020). V and J lose 1 base and 0 bases, and a span of 7 bases separates them. According to the germline V gene (reference sequence), CDR1 reads LGHDT and CDR2 reads YNNKEL. From its cysteine to its phenylalanine, the CDR3 spans 15 amino acids. This entry keeps only the CDR3 DNA: 45 bases, framed from base 1. Turning to this clone: Its antigen remains unidentified. Base qualities are not recorded, but no much larger clone differs from it by a single base.

The method was the immunoSEQ multiplex PCR assay. This immuneACCESS table, as held by TCRdb, lists in-frame sequences with V and J called but not all clones. Of the missing ones, under half trace to an unresolved V gene in checked studies; the others have no known cause. For this sample the table gives about 46,000 clones, of which 88% were detected only once. Together, the top ten hold around 40% of the sample. The rearrangement combines TRBV3-1 (or the pseudogene TRBV3-2) with TRBJ1-5; too little of a D gene remains to name it. The sequence derives from a man in his fifties or sixties with head and neck cancer. The sample was PBMCs. The DNA sequence is TGTGCCAGCAGCCAAGGACACTATAGCAATCAGCCCCAGCATTTT. Its coded protein is CASSQGHYSNQPQHF.